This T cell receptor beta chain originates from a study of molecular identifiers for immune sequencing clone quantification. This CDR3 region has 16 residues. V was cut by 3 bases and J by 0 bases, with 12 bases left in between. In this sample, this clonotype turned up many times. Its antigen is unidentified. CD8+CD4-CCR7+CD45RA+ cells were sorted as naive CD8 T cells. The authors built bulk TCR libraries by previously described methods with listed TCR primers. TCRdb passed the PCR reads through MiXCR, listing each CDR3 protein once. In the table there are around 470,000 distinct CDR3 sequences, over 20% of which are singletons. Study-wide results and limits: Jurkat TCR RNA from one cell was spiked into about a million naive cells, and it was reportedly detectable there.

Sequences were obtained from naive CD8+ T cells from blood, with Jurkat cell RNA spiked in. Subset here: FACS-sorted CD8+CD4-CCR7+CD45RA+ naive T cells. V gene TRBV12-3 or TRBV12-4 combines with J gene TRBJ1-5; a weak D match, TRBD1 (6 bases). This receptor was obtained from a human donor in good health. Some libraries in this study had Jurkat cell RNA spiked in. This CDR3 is CASSFGQGNSNQPQHF. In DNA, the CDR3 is TGTGCCAGCAGTTTTGGGCAGGGGAATAGCAATCAGCCCCAGCATTTT.